Each of the 8 T cell receptor beta chains below was sequenced from the same sample in a study of molecular identifiers for immune sequencing clone quantification. TCRdb reanalysed the PCR reads using MiXCR and keeps one entry per CDR3 protein. The sample lists about 12,000 distinct CDR3 sequences, 16% seen once, with 1.5% to 2% in the top ten. What was sequenced was naive CD8+ T cells from blood, with Jurkat cell RNA spiked in. Subset described: FACS-sorted CD8+CD4-CCR7+CD45RA+ naive T cells. The origin of the receptors is a human donor in good health. Some libraries in this study had Jurkat cell RNA spiked in.

Relative to its sample, this clonotype is medium-sized. The rearrangement uses TRBV7-6 and TRBJ2-3; a weak D match, TRBD2 (6 bases). The CDR3 consists of 14 residues. CDR1 is SGHVS and CDR2 is FNYEAQ in the germline V gene. The ends were cut back, 5 bases at V and 1 base at J, with 10 bases in the middle. CDR3 in amino acids: CASSLSGGTDTQYF. The CDR3 DNA reads TGTGCCAGCAGCCTTAGCGGTGGCACAGATACGCAGTATTTT.

Remarks on this clonotype: This sequence may be a read error, since a much larger clone differs from it by one base. This chain uses TRBV5-3 with TRBJ1-1; D gene unclear. TRBV5-3 has ORF status, its function being uncertain. The CDR3 runs to 12 residues. Trimming left V 10 bases short and J 7 bases short, with 17 bases between. CDR3 in amino acids: CAGSLGLGEAFF. DNA of the CDR3: TGTGCCGGCAGCTTGGGCTTGGGTGAAGCTTTCTTT.

Within the sample, this clonotype is medium-sized. The J gene is TRBJ2-7, the V gene TRBV19; D is uncertain. V was shortened by 6 bases and J by 2 bases, with 14 bases between the two germline ends. Germline lookup yields CDR1 LNHDA and CDR2 SQIVND (reference sequence). The CDR3 totals 14 residues. The CDR3 DNA sequence: TGTGCCAGTAGCATTTTGGGTACAACCTACGAGCAGTACTTC. It specifies CASSILGTTYEQYF.

This clonotype was seen a handful of times. With a much larger clone just one base away, this may be a read error. The chain has TRBV29-1 and TRBJ1-1; the D gene is possibly TRBD1 (5 bases). The CDR3 is 14 residues long. Germline-derived CDR1 and CDR2 are SQVTM and ANQGSEA. The CDR3 spells CSVEFRAGNTEVFF. CDR3 nucleotides: TGCAGCGTTGAATTCCGGGCAGGGAACACTGAAGTTTTCTTT.

This clonotype was observed a few times. The chain is built from TRBV27 and TRBJ2-5; the match to TRBD1 covers 8 bases. V shed 6 bases, J shed 1 base, and the junction held 10 bases outside the gene matches. The CDR3 contains 16 residues. In germline, CDR1 is MNHEY, CDR2 SMNVEV (reference sequence). CDR3 sequence (DNA): TGTGCCAGCAGAAACATCCAGGGGGCCACCCAAGAGACCCAGTACTTC. It is translated as CASRNIQGATQETQYF.

This clonotype was detected ten times or more. The chain combines TRBV27 with TRBJ2-7; D call uncertain. The CDR3 is 14 residues long. Germline V gene sequence: CDR1 MNHEY, CDR2 SMNVEV (reference sequence). Trimming removed 2 bases at V and 0 bases at J, with 8 bases between. CDR3 in amino acids: CASSLVGPSYEQYF. In DNA, the CDR3 is TGTGCCAGCAGTTTAGTAGGTCCCTCCTACGAGCAGTACTTC.

With regard to this clonotype: Given a much more abundant clone one base away, this may be a read error. The rearrangement uses TRBV4-3 and TRBJ2-1; no firm D call. CDR1 and CDR2 from the germline V gene are LGHNA and YSLEER. Trimming left V 1 base short and J 5 bases short, with 6 bases between. The CDR3 has 13 residues. For the CDR3, the DNA is TGCGCCAGCAGCCAAGCGCTGAACAATGAGCAGTTCTTC. Amino acids: CASSQALNNEQFF.

By proportion, this clonotype is medium-sized. This chain uses TRBV28 with TRBJ1-4; TRBD1 matches at 8 bases. CDR3 length: 17 residues. The germline V gene has CDR1 MDHEN and CDR2 SYDVKM. V trimming: 2 bases; J trimming: 3 bases; junction bases outside the gene matches: 8. CDR3 protein: CASSLRGQGLSNEKLFF. CDR3 nucleotides: TGTGCCAGCAGTTTAAGAGGACAGGGCTTGTCTAATGAAAAACTGTTTTTT.